These 25 T cell receptor beta chains came from one sample sequenced in a study of Graves' ophthalmopathy and Graves' hyperthyroidism. For repertoire sequencing, the TCR beta CDR3 regions were amplified from RNA transcripts. Second-round multiplex PCR came after first-round RT-PCR with HTBI primers. TCRdb passed the multiplex PCR reads through MiXCR, listing each CDR3 protein once. The data contain hundreds of thousands of distinct CDR3 sequences, about 40% of them seen just once; the ten biggest clones take up over 2.5%. Sequenced sample: peripheral blood. The receptors stem from an adult man with Graves' ophthalmopathy.

This clonotype showed up just a few times. The rearrangement uses TRBV5-6 and TRBJ2-7; D gene unclear. Per the germline V gene, CDR1 is SGHDT and CDR2 is YYEEEE. The ends were cut back, 4 bases at V and 4 bases at J, with 18 bases in the middle. The CDR3 spans 15 residues. The CDR3 DNA sequence: TGTGCCAGCAGCCTCGGTGTTTTACACCAGTACGAGCAGTACTTC. Translating it yields CASSLGVLHQYEQYF.

J is TRBJ1-2 and V is TRBV15, with D possibly TRBD1 on 6 matching bases. This CDR3 is 13 amino acids long. Trimming pared 0 bases from V and 8 bases from J, leaving 10 bases between. Germline CDR1 is LNHNV and CDR2 is YYDKDF (reference sequence). CDR3 loop: CATSREGGEGYTF. The CDR3 nucleotides read TGTGCCACCAGCAGAGAAGGGGGGGAAGGCTACACCTTC.

The V and J genes are TRBV30 and TRBJ2-7; a possible D gene is TRBD1 (6 bases). Trimming stripped 5 bases from V and 2 bases from J, with 13 bases between. The CDR3 is made up of 13 amino acids. Germline V CDR1 and CDR2: GTSNPN, SVGIG (reference sequence). This CDR3 reads CAWAHGTTYEQYF. The CDR3 DNA is TGTGCCTGGGCTCATGGGACAACCTACGAGCAGTACTTC.

This clonotype was seen ten or more times. The chain joins TRBV11-2 to TRBJ1-2, with 7 positions matching TRBD1. CDR1 SGHAT and CDR2 FQNNGV come from the germline V gene. The CDR3 totals 12 residues. Trimming cost V 4 bases and J 7 bases; bases outside gene matches: 3. CDR3 sequence reads: CASSSGTVGYTF. CDR3 bases: TGTGCCAGCAGCTCCGGGACAGTTGGCTACACCTTC.

This clonotype was seen only a few times. This sequence joins TRBV6-5 and TRBJ1-2; tentatively, D is TRBD1 (5 bases). Trimming removed 6 bases from V and 8 bases from J, with 19 bases in between. The CDR3 has 14 amino acids. Germline lookup yields CDR1 MNHEY and CDR2 SVGAGI. CDR3 region: CASRPPGRPGGYTF. In DNA, the CDR3 is TGTGCCAGCAGACCCCCGGGCCGGCCAGGGGGCTACACCTTC.

This clonotype has a handful of counts. The V and J genes are TRBV25-1 and TRBJ1-3; TRBD1 is a possible D gene (6 bases). CDR1 and CDR2 from the germline V gene are MGHDK and SYGVNS. The CDR3 extends over 16 amino acids. The V gene lost 6 bases and the J gene lost 1 base, with 16 bases spanning the gap. CDR3 DNA sequence: TGTGCCAGCAGGGGCAAACAGGGATTATCTGGAAACACCATATATTTT. Translating it yields CASRGKQGLSGNTIYF.

The rearrangement links TRBV12-3 or TRBV12-4 to TRBJ2-5, with D hard to call. The CDR3 has 13 amino acids. Deletions cut 7 bases from V and 7 bases from J, with 16 bases between. The CDR3 here is CASTTSTPGTQYF. The CDR3 DNA sequence: TGTGCCAGCACCACATCAACCCCGGGGACCCAGTACTTC.

With regard to this clonotype: A much larger clone differs by one base, so this may be a read error. The chain uses TRBV20-1 and TRBJ1-1; 10 nucleotides agree with TRBD1. Germline V gene sequence: CDR1 DFQATT, CDR2 SNEGSKA (reference sequence). The CDR3 covers 14 residues. Trimming removed 3 bases from V and 10 bases from J; junction bases left unmatched: 11. The CDR3 DNA sequence: TGCAGTGCTAGGGGGGACAGGGGTTTAATAGGAGCTTTCTTT. This sequence encodes CSARGDRGLIGAFF.

This clonotype was recorded at least ten times. The chain is built from TRBV24-1 and TRBJ1-2, with a weak D call TRBD1 (6 bases). Per germline, CDR1 KGHDR and CDR2 SFDVKD. The CDR3 contains 14 residues. Trimming took 4 bases from V and 3 from J, leaving 11 bases between them. The CDR3 is CATSDRGSDYGYTF. The CDR3 DNA reads as TGTGCCACCAGTGACAGGGGATCCGACTATGGCTACACCTTC.

The V and J genes are TRBV24-1 and TRBJ2-3, with D possibly TRBD1 on 7 matching bases. V lost 3 bases and J 6 bases, leaving 15 bases between the germline ends. Germline V lookup: CDR1 KGHDR, CDR2 SFDVKD. CDR3 length equals 15 residues. The CDR3 reads CATSDAGQTTDTQYF. In nucleotides, the CDR3 is TGTGCCACCAGTGATGCGGGACAGACTACGGATACGCAGTATTTT.

The V gene is TRBV7-3, the J gene TRBJ2-7; D gene uncertain. Germline assignment: CDR1 SGHTA and CDR2 FQGTGA. This CDR3 comprises 16 residues. V was clipped by 4 bases and J by 8 bases, with 24 bases between them. CDR3 nucleotides: TGTGCCAGCAGCTCCCCGTGGACGCAGCTAACGTTAAAGCAGTACTTC. It translates to CASSSPWTQLTLKQYF. The full variable domain, in which reference TRBV7-3 and TRBJ2-7 provide the parts outside the CDR3, is GAGVSQTPSNKVTEKGKYVELRCDPISGHTALYWYRQSLGQGPEFLIYFQGTGAADDSGLPNDRFFAVRPEGSVSTLKIQRTERGDSAVYLCASSSPWTQLTLKQYFGPGTRLTVT.

The V gene is TRBV11-2, the J gene TRBJ1-2; 8 bases line up with TRBD1. The germline gives CDR1 SGHAT, CDR2 FQNNGV. The ends lost 8 bases at V and 4 bases at J; junction bases unmatched: 12. The CDR3 totals 15 residues. The CDR3 loop reads CASGVRGQASYGYTF. CDR3 nucleotide sequence: TGTGCCAGCGGGGTGCGGGGACAGGCCTCCTATGGCTACACCTTC.

This clonotype was seen repeatedly, ten times or more. This chain connects TRBV29-1 to TRBJ1-1, with 7 bases identical to TRBD1. Losses at the gene ends were 6 bases for V and 3 bases for J; bases not matched to a gene: 13. This CDR3 spans 15 amino acids. The germline gives CDR1 SQVTM, CDR2 ANQGSEA. The CDR3 loop reads CSVGTGRGQDTEAFF. CDR3 nucleotide sequence: TGCAGCGTCGGAACGGGGAGGGGGCAGGACACTGAAGCTTTCTTT.

The chain employs TRBV29-1 and TRBJ1-2; 7 positions match TRBD1. The CDR3 contains 14 residues. Germline lookup yields CDR1 SQVTM and CDR2 ANQGSEA. V lost 7 bases to trimming and J lost 4 bases; unmatched junction nucleotides: 12. CDR3 DNA sequence: TGCAGCGCCGACCCTGCCGGGACAGTCTATGGCTACACCTTC. Its translation is CSADPAGTVYGYTF.

This clonotype was picked up many times. The chain has TRBV24-1 and TRBJ2-5; possible D gene TRBD2, 5 bases. The V end lost 5 bases, the J end lost 2 bases, and 8 bases lay between the germline ends. Germline loops: CDR1 KGHDR, CDR2 SFDVKD. The CDR3 totals 13 residues. The CDR3 DNA sequence: TGTGCCACCAGTGGTAGCGTTCAAGAGACCCAGTACTTC. This codes for CATSGSVQETQYF.

This clonotype was observed a few times. The gene calls are TRBV15 and TRBJ2-2; 7 nucleotides line up with TRBD2. The CDR3 length is 17 residues. From germline, CDR1 is LNHNV and CDR2 YYDKDF (reference sequence). V gave up 3 bases and J gave up 4 bases; unmatched junction bases: 11. CDR3 amino acids: CATSRGSGEGRTGELFF. CDR3 coding DNA: TGTGCCACCAGCAGGGGATCGGGGGAGGGCCGCACCGGGGAGCTGTTTTTT.

The J gene is TRBJ1-2, the V gene TRBV2, with 8 bases identical to TRBD1. The CDR3 has 14 residues. In germline, CDR1 is SNHLY, CDR2 FYNNEI. V lost 8 bases to trimming and J lost 4 bases; unmatched junction nucleotides: 9. The CDR3 DNA reads TGTGCCAGCTCACTTCAGGGGGCCTCCTATGGCTACACCTTC. Translated, it gives CASSLQGASYGYTF.

This clonotype has at least ten counts. The rearrangement uses TRBV4-3 and TRBJ1-2; D unclear. The length of the CDR3 is 13 residues. V was clipped by 0 bases and J by 4 bases, with 6 bases between them. Germline-derived CDR1 and CDR2 are LGHNA and YSLEER. The CDR3 protein is CASSQDFGYGYTF. In DNA, the CDR3 is TGCGCCAGCAGCCAAGATTTTGGCTATGGCTACACCTTC.

The rearrangement joins TRBV10-2 to TRBJ1-1, with 10 bases lining up with TRBD1. Germline values: CDR1 WSHSY, CDR2 SAAADI. The CDR3 contains 14 residues. V shed 5 bases and J 11 bases; nucleotides not matched to a gene: 11. CDR3 sequence reads: CASSPLTGGDYAFF. The CDR3 DNA follows: TGCGCCAGCAGTCCCCTGACAGGGGGCGACTATGCTTTCTTT.

This clonotype showed up many times. This chain links TRBV12-3 or TRBV12-4 with TRBJ1-6, with D possibly matching TRBD1 (5 bases). V shed 6 bases and J shed 11 bases, with 11 bases lying between them. The CDR3 spans 12 residues. The CDR3 region has the DNA TGTGCCAGCAGCCCCCGGGGGGCACCCCTCCACTTT. This codes for CASSPRGAPLHF.

The rearrangement joins TRBV24-1 to TRBJ1-2; 7 nucleotides line up with TRBD1. Trimming took 9 bases from V and 5 from J; bases not matched to a gene: 5. This CDR3 is built from 12 residues. Germline CDR1 KGHDR, CDR2 SFDVKD. CDR3 residues: CATSGTVYGYTF. Written as DNA, the CDR3 is TGTGCCACCTCCGGGACAGTTTATGGCTACACCTTC.

The table lists this clonotype with a few counts. The chain carries TRBV2 and TRBJ2-2; 8 bases fit TRBD1. This CDR3 is built from 14 residues. Germline CDR1 reads SNHLY; CDR2 reads FYNNEI. The V segment lost 8 bases and the J segment 7 bases; nucleotides outside the gene matches: 9. The CDR3 nucleotides are TGTGCCAGCCTCCAGCAGGGGGCGGTCGGGGAGCTGTTTTTT. This sequence encodes CASLQQGAVGELFF.

The table lists this clonotype with many counts. This chain uses TRBV7-9 with TRBJ2-7; the D is unclear. V was cut by 3 bases and J by 1 base, with 7 bases left in between. Germline loops: CDR1 SEHNR, CDR2 FQNEAQ (reference sequence). There are 13 residues in the CDR3. CDR3 nucleotides: TGTGCCAGCAGCTTTTCAGGATCCTACGAGCAGTACTTC. Translating it yields CASSFSGSYEQYF.

The chain has TRBV28 and TRBJ1-2; tentative D call: TRBD1 (5 bases). CDR3 length: 13 residues. Germline values: CDR1 MDHEN, CDR2 SYDVKM. Trimming took 5 bases from V and 7 from J, leaving 14 bases between them. As DNA, the CDR3 is TGTGCCAGCAGTCGGACGGGGGGTTCTGGCTACACCTTC. Translating gives CASSRTGGSGYTF.

This clonotype was picked up many times. The chain carries TRBV4-2 and TRBJ1-5; a possible D gene is TRBD1 (6 bases). This CDR3 has 14 amino acids. Deletions cut 1 base from V and 7 bases from J, with 11 bases between. Per the germline V gene, CDR1 is LGHNA and CDR2 is YNFKEQ. In DNA form, the CDR3 reads TGTGCCAGCAGCCAAGGGTTTACAGGGCAGCCCCAGCATTTT. Its translation is CASSQGFTGQPQHF.